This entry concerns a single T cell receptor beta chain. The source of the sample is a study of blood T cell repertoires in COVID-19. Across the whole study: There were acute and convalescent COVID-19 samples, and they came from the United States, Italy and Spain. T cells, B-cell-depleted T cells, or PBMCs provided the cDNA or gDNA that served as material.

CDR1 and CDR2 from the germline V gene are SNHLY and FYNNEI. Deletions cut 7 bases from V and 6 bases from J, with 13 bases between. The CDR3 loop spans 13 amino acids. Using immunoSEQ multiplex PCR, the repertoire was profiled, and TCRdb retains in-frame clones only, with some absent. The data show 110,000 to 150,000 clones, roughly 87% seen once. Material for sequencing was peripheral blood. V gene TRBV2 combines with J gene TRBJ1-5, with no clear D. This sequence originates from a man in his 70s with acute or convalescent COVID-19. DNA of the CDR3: TGTGCCAGCAAAAACAGTCTAACTCAGCCCCAGCATTTT. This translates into CASKNSLTQPQHF. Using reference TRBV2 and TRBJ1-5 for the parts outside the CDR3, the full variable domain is EPEVTQTPSHQVTQMGQEVILRCVPISNHLYFYWYRQILGQKVEFLVSFYNNEISEKSEIFDDQFSVERPDGSNFTLKIRSTKLEDSAMYFCASKNSLTQPQHFGDGTRLSIL.